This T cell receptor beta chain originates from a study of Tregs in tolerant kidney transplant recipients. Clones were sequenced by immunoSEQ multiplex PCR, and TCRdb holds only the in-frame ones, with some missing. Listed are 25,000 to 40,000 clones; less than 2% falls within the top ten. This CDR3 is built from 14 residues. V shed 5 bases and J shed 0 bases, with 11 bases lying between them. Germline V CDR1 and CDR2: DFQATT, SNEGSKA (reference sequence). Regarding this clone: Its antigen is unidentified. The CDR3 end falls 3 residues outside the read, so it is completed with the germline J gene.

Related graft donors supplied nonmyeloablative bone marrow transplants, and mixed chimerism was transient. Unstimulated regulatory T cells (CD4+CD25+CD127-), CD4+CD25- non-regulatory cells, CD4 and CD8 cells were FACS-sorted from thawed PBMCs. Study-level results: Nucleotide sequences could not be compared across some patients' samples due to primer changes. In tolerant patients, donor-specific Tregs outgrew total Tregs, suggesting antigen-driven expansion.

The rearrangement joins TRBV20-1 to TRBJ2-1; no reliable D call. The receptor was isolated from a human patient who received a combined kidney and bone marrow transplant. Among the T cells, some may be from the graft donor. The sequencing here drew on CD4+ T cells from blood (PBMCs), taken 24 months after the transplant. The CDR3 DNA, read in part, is TGCAGTGCTGAGCGTAAGAGCTCCTACAATGAG. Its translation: CSAERKSSYNE. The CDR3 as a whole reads CSAERKSSYNEQFF.